These 12 T cell receptor beta chains were all obtained from the same sample, sequenced in a study of blood T cells in healthy people across ages (dated by TCRdb to between 2015 and 2017). Library preparation employed 5' RACE. TCRdb names Illumina HiSeq 2500 as the instrument used. A second PCR of about 6 to 12 cycles was run with a J-beta primer mix and a sample-barcoded 5' primer. The public reads were run again by TCRdb, first through fastp at Q25 and then through MiXCR, and only productive beta chains were kept. Each record represents a unique CDR3 protein, reported with the most common genes and DNA among its rows. Recorded for this sample are fewer than 900,000 distinct CDR3 sequences; 40% to 45% of them occurred a single time. The ten largest account for 20% to 25% of the sample. Sequencing was carried out using blood. The origin of the receptors is a woman aged 55-70 years in good health.

This clonotype was picked up one time. The gene calls are TRBV6-5 and TRBJ2-3; 7 bases are a match to TRBD2. The CDR3 runs 14 residues. J was trimmed by 6 bases and V by 0 bases; bases with no gene match: 3. The germline V gene encodes CDR1 MNHEY and CDR2 SVGAGI. DNA for the CDR3: TGTGCCAGCAGTTACTCCCTAGCGGACGATACGCAGTATTTT. This encodes CASSYSLADDTQYF.

J is TRBJ2-1 and V is TRBV9, with 9 positions matching TRBD2. The CDR3 is made up of 16 amino acids. With V trimmed by 4 bases and J by 7 bases, 12 bases remained unmatched. Germline V CDR1 and CDR2: SGDLS, YYNGEE. Written as DNA, the CDR3 is TGTGCCAGCAGCCCGCCCGGGCAAGCGGGGGGTAATGAGCAGTTCTTC. This codes for CASSPPGQAGGNEQFF. The whole variable domain, remainder taken from reference TRBV9 and TRBJ2-1, is DSGVTQTPKHLITATGQRVTLRCSPRSGDLSVYWYQQSLDQGLQFLIQYYNGEERAKGNILERFSAQQFPDLHSELNLSSLELGDSALYFCASSPPGQAGGNEQFFGPGTRLTVL.

This clonotype has a handful of counts. In nucleotides, the CDR3 is TGCGCCAGCAGCTTGGAGTGGTTGGGGGGGGGCGCGAGAAATGAGCAGTTCTTC. As protein: CASSLEWLGGGARNEQFF. V gene TRBV5-1 combines with J gene TRBJ2-1, with D maybe TRBD2 (7 bases). The V end was cut by 0 bases, the J end by 7 bases, with 23 bases between. The CDR3 covers 18 residues. Germline V gene data show CDR1 as SGHRS and CDR2 as YFSETQ.

DNA of the CDR3: TGTGCCAGCAGTTCTACTACAGGGGACAACTATGGCTACACCTTC. Protein sequence: CASSSTTGDNYGYTF. V is TRBV27 and J is TRBJ1-2; TRBD1 matches at 7 bases. Germline V CDR1 and CDR2: MNHEY, SMNVEV (reference sequence). This CDR3 has 15 residues. The junction had 7 bases not matched to a gene; V was cut back by 4 bases and J by 2 bases.

Only one count was recorded for this clonotype. The V gene is TRBV19, the J gene TRBJ2-1; unclear D gene. Trimming took off 4 bases at V and 5 bases at J, with 9 bases between the two ends. This CDR3 has 13 residues. Per germline, CDR1 LNHDA and CDR2 SQIVND (reference sequence). In nucleotides, the CDR3 is TGTGCCAGTAGTACGCGGAGAGACAATGAGCAGTTCTTC. Translating gives CASSTRRDNEQFF.

This clonotype was counted between two and nine times. The CDR3: CSARKEIKNTEAFF. The CDR3 bases are TGCAGTGCTAGAAAGGAGATAAAGAACACTGAAGCTTTCTTT. The chain joins TRBV20-1 to TRBJ1-1; D remains unclear. Trimming cost V 2 bases and J 1 base, with 11 bases left between them. The CDR3 covers 14 residues. CDR1 DFQATT and CDR2 SNEGSKA come from the germline V gene (reference sequence).

This chain connects TRBV29-1 to TRBJ1-2; 11 bases are a match to TRBD1. The CDR3 is 14 residues long. V was clipped by 6 bases and J by 6 bases; unmatched bases: 9. Germline V gene data show CDR1 as SQVTM and CDR2 as ANQGSEA. In DNA, the CDR3 is TGCAGCGTCGGGACAGGGGGGTTGGTTAATGGCTACACCTTC. Residues: CSVGTGGLVNGYTF.

This clonotype showed up just a few times. The chain carries TRBV20-1 and TRBJ2-3; TRBD2 matches 8 bases. V lost 0 bases and J lost 1; bases outside the gene matches: 12. The CDR3 is 18 residues long. Germline assignment: CDR1 DFQATT and CDR2 SNEGSKA (reference sequence). For the CDR3, the DNA is TGCAGTGCTAGAGATGTCGGGGGGGGCAGGATCGGCACAGATACGCAGTATTTT. Protein product: CSARDVGGGRIGTDTQYF.

V and J are TRBV6-5 and TRBJ2-1, with TRBD2 matching 12 bases. J was trimmed by 7 bases and V by 11 bases; bases with no gene match: 9. Looked up from germline, CDR1 is MNHEY and CDR2 is SVGAGI. The CDR3 loop spans 14 amino acids. The CDR3 region has the DNA TGTGCCTGCCGACTAGCGGGAGCGAGGAATGAGCAGTTCTTC. Its translation: CACRLAGARNEQFF.

This clonotype was observed once. This may come from a read error, since a much larger clone is one base off. This chain connects TRBV10-3 to TRBJ2-7; D call uncertain. V was clipped by 8 bases and J by 0 bases, with 23 bases between them. This CDR3 has 17 residues. CDR1 and CDR2 from the germline V gene are ENHRY and SYGVKD. Here the CDR3 DNA reads TGTGCCATCTGTTCTTCCGCGGACCCGTGGGGCTCCTACGAGCAGTACTTC. It translates to CAICSSADPWGSYEQYF.

The chain employs TRBV7-8 and TRBJ2-7, with D hard to call. Germline V gene lookup returns CDR1 SGHVS and CDR2 FQNEAQ. Trimming shortened V by 2 bases and J by 1 base, and 18 bases separated the two germline ends. The CDR3 loop spans 17 amino acids. The DNA for the CDR3 is TGTGCCAGCAGCTTACCCCCAGATAAGCCATCTTCCTACGAGCAGTACTTC. This translates into CASSLPPDKPSSYEQYF.

The gene calls are TRBV20-1 and TRBJ2-1, with D perhaps matching TRBD1 (6 bases). This CDR3 contains 15 residues. Trimming stripped 0 bases from V and 6 bases from J, with 15 bases between. Germline loops: CDR1 DFQATT, CDR2 SNEGSKA (reference sequence). The DNA for the CDR3 is TGCAGTGCTAGAGATAGGCTGGGGGCCGGCAATGAGCAGTTCTTC. The encoded protein is CSARDRLGAGNEQFF.